This T cell receptor beta chain is from a study of regulatory T cells in long-lasting Graves disease. Study overall: Graves' patients, newly diagnosed, had taken antithyroid drugs under 3 months.

The TCR beta library used iRepertoire HTBI primers with Arm-PCR amplification of CDR3. TCRdb re-analysed the multiplex PCR reads in MiXCR, keeping a single row per CDR3 protein. The sample yields around 420,000 distinct CDR3 sequences, about 16% seen once. There are many counts of this clonotype. Time point here: newly diagnosed GD, antithyroid drugs for less than 3 months. Researchers made the TCR library from RNA that was extracted from PBMCs. Those enrolled as patients came out of an endocrinology department in Xi'an, China. Sequenced here: peripheral blood mononuclear cells (PBMCs), sampled at new diagnosis, from a patient treated with antithyroid drugs. The receptor comes from a female donor with Graves disease.

As DNA, the CDR3 is TGTGCCAGCAGTTATACCTTCTTCGGCACCGGGGAGCTGTTTTTT. Translating gives CASSYTFFGTGELFF. J is TRBJ2-2 and V is TRBV6-2 or TRBV6-3; no firm D call. CDR3 length: 15 amino acids. Per the germline V gene, CDR1 is MNHEY and CDR2 is SVGEGT. V lost 3 bases, J lost 4 bases, and 12 bases lay in between.